The 26 T cell receptor beta chains presented below share a single source sample, sequenced in a study of T-cell reconstitution after alpha-beta-depleted transplantation in children. Unique molecular identifiers were incorporated when the TCRbeta library was constructed. TCRdb re-called the PCR reads with MiXCR, one entry per CDR3 protein. Of about 500,000 distinct CDR3 sequences listed, less than 35% are singletons. The source material was PBMCs from the stem cell graft donor, sampled from the stem cell graft. The source of these receptors is a human donor who donated a stem cell graft to a child with aplastic anemia.

The rearrangement uses TRBV15 and TRBJ2-5; TRBD1 might be the D (6 bases). The CDR3 consists of 13 residues. Germline assignment: CDR1 LNHNV and CDR2 YYDKDF (reference sequence). V was pared by 7 bases and J by 1 base, with 10 bases between. CDR3 nucleotide sequence: TGTGCCACCACCGGACAGCTCCAAGAGACCCAGTACTTC. Translating it yields CATTGQLQETQYF.

This clonotype was picked up many times. V is TRBV20-1 and J is TRBJ2-5; D might be TRBD1 (7 bases). The germline gives CDR1 DFQATT, CDR2 SNEGSKA (reference sequence). The V end was cut by 4 bases, the J end by 3 bases, with 15 bases between. This CDR3 is built from 14 residues. The CDR3 region has the DNA TGCAGTGCTACGGGGGACAGTGCTGAAGAGACCCAGTACTTC. Translation: CSATGDSAEETQYF.

This chain links TRBV6-5 with TRBJ2-1, with D tentatively TRBD1 or TRBD2 (5 bases each). The CDR3 covers 17 residues. In germline, CDR1 is MNHEY, CDR2 SVGAGI. V lost 0 bases, J lost 1 base, and 13 bases lay in between. The CDR3 loop reads CASSYSSGAGSYNEQFF. The CDR3 DNA is TGTGCCAGCAGTTACTCTTCCGGGGCTGGGTCCTACAATGAGCAGTTCTTC.

This chain connects TRBV5-6 to TRBJ2-1; the match to TRBD2 covers 9 bases. The CDR3 is made up of 15 amino acids. V lost 3 bases, J lost 3 bases, and 4 bases stayed unmatched. Germline V gene sequence: CDR1 SGHDT, CDR2 YYEEEE. The CDR3 DNA sequence: TGTGCCAGCAGCTCACTAGCGGGTCTCTACAATGAGCAGTTCTTC. Its protein product is CASSSLAGLYNEQFF.

This chain joins TRBV5-1 and TRBJ1-1; D not certain. Trimming stripped 0 bases from V and 6 bases from J, with 15 bases between. Germline CDR1 and CDR2: SGHRS and YFSETQ. The CDR3 length is 15 residues. The CDR3 protein is CASSLAATFGAEAFF. DNA of the CDR3: TGCGCCAGCAGCTTGGCCGCGACCTTCGGGGCTGAAGCTTTCTTT.

This rearrangement joins TRBV9 to TRBJ1-1, with D tentatively TRBD1 (5 bases). CDR3 length: 12 amino acids. The germline gives CDR1 SGDLS, CDR2 YYNGEE. Trimming pared 0 bases from V and 7 bases from J, leaving 7 bases between. The CDR3 here is CASSVVQGEAFF. The CDR3 DNA reads as TGTGCCAGCAGCGTAGTCCAGGGTGAAGCTTTCTTT.

This clonotype was counted between two and nine times. The chain has TRBV12-3 or TRBV12-4 and TRBJ2-2; D might be TRBD1 or TRBD2, each matching 5 bases. The CDR3 sequence is 15 residues long. Trimming removed 7 bases at V and 7 bases at J, with 19 bases between. As DNA, the CDR3 is TGTGCCAGCATTTCCCAGGGAGTCTCTAACGGGGAGCTGTTTTTT. Translating it yields CASISQGVSNGELFF.

The chain employs TRBV9 and TRBJ1-5; D is unclear. The CDR3 is 15 amino acids. Between the trimmed V and J ends, which lost 0 bases and 2 bases, there was a span of 9 bases. The germline V gene has CDR1 SGDLS and CDR2 YYNGEE. The CDR3 bases are TGTGCCAGCAGCGTAGCTGCGACCGGCAATCAGCCCCAGCATTTT. This gives the protein CASSVAATGNQPQHF.

The CDR3 protein is CASSLAAGTEETQYF. The CDR3 bases are TGCGCCAGCAGCTTGGCCGCCGGAACTGAAGAGACCCAGTACTTC. V usage is TRBV5-1 and J usage is TRBJ2-5; D is uncertain. The germline V gene has CDR1 SGHRS and CDR2 YFSETQ. Trimming took 0 bases from V and 3 from J, leaving 12 bases between them. This CDR3 is built from 15 residues.

This clonotype was observed a few times. The CDR3 coding sequence is TGTGCCACCAGTGATTTGCCGGGACAGGGAACGGAGACCCAGTACTTC. This encodes CATSDLPGQGTETQYF. This chain uses TRBV24-1 with TRBJ2-5; 9 nucleotides line up with TRBD1. Germline-derived CDR1 and CDR2 are KGHDR and SFDVKD. This CDR3 contains 16 residues. V was clipped by 0 bases and J by 5 bases; unmatched bases: 6.

The genes are TRBV6-1 and TRBJ1-1; 7 bases map to TRBD1. This CDR3 is built from 14 residues. Trimming took 6 bases from V and 4 from J; bases not matched to a gene: 8. The V gene's germline CDR1 is MNHNS and CDR2 SASEGT. In nucleotides, the CDR3 is TGTGCCAGCAGCCAAAACAGGGGAAGCACTGAAGCTTTCTTT. This codes for CASSQNRGSTEAFF.

The chain employs TRBV5-1 and TRBJ2-1; 7 nucleotides line up with TRBD2. Germline lookup yields CDR1 SGHRS and CDR2 YFSETQ. The CDR3 sequence is 15 residues long. The J segment lost 5 bases and the V segment lost 0 bases, leaving 5 bases of the junction unmatched. The CDR3 protein is CASSLGAGVDNEQFF. CDR3 nucleotide sequence: TGCGCCAGCAGCTTGGGCGCGGGAGTAGACAATGAGCAGTTCTTC.

The chain recombines TRBV13 with TRBJ1-2; the match to TRBD1 covers 9 bases. Germline CDR1 is PRHDT and CDR2 is FYEKMQ (reference sequence). The V gene end was trimmed by 5 bases and the J gene end by 8 bases; junction bases not matched to a gene: 12. The CDR3 contains 15 residues. The CDR3 loop reads CASSPTGQGVTGYTF. DNA of the CDR3: TGTGCCAGCAGCCCCACGGGACAGGGAGTCACCGGCTACACCTTC.

This clonotype was seen more than once but under ten times. V usage is TRBV7-2 and J usage is TRBJ2-5; D not certain. Germline V gives CDR1 SGHTA, CDR2 FQGNSA. The germline V and J ends were trimmed by 3 bases and 5 bases, with 16 bases remaining between them. CDR3 length: 15 residues. In nucleotides, the CDR3 is TGTGCCAGCAGCTTTTCCACGACTCTGGTGGAGACCCAGTACTTC. Residues: CASSFSTTLVETQYF.

This clonotype was counted between two and nine times. The rearrangement links TRBV6-2 or TRBV6-3 to TRBJ2-1; D tentatively fits TRBD1 or TRBD2 (7 bases each). The CDR3 consists of 18 residues. Trimming took 6 bases from V and 0 from J, leaving 21 bases between them. Germline CDR1 is MNHEY and CDR2 is SVGEGT. In DNA, the CDR3 is TGTGCCAGCAGCCCTGGGAAAGAGCGGGACAGCTCCTACAATGAGCAGTTCTTC. This gives the protein CASSPGKERDSSYNEQFF.

In this sample, this clonotype turned up a few times. CDR3 in amino acids: CSARERSGSSYNEQFF. CDR3 nucleotide sequence: TGCAGTGCTAGAGAAAGGAGCGGGAGCTCCTACAATGAGCAGTTCTTC. V usage is TRBV20-1 and J usage is TRBJ2-1, with 8 bases fitting TRBD2. The CDR3 consists of 16 residues. V lost 0 bases, J lost 0 bases, and 4 bases stayed unmatched. Germline values: CDR1 DFQATT, CDR2 SNEGSKA (reference sequence).

This clonotype was counted once. V gene TRBV12-3 or TRBV12-4 combines with J gene TRBJ2-2; perhaps TRBD2 as D (6 bases). The CDR3 consists of 15 residues. V lost 5 bases and J 6 bases, leaving 16 bases between the germline ends. The CDR3 nucleotides are TGTGCCAGCAGTCCGAGACTAGTTAGGGCCGGGGAGCTGTTTTTT. Its translation: CASSPRLVRAGELFF.

The gene calls are TRBV6-2 or TRBV6-3 and TRBJ2-3; a possible D gene is TRBD1 (6 bases). CDR3 length: 15 amino acids. CDR1 and CDR2 (germline): MNHEY, SVGEGT. Trimming left V 2 bases short and J 6 bases short, with 15 bases between. The CDR3 loop is CASSYQGPPRDTQYF. The CDR3 DNA is TGTGCCAGCAGTTACCAGGGGCCACCCCGGGATACGCAGTATTTT.

Ten or more counts support this clonotype. This chain connects TRBV12-3 or TRBV12-4 to TRBJ2-1; 8 positions match TRBD2. There are 15 residues in the CDR3. V gave up 5 bases and J gave up 6 bases; unmatched junction bases: 9. DNA for the CDR3: TGTGCCAGCAGTCCCCGCGGGCTAGCGGGCAATGAGCAGTTCTTC. Amino acids: CASSPRGLAGNEQFF.

The chain couples TRBV20-1 to TRBJ2-5, with 7 bases identical to TRBD1. J gave up 3 bases and V 2 bases, and 6 bases lay outside the gene matches. Germline-derived CDR1 and CDR2 are DFQATT and SNEGSKA (reference sequence). This CDR3 region has 14 residues. The CDR3 loop reads CSARRGTAKETQYF. The CDR3 nucleotides read TGCAGTGCTAGAAGGGGGACAGCAAAAGAGACCCAGTACTTC.

This chain uses TRBV14 with TRBJ2-3; 7 bases match TRBD2. The V and J ends lost 0 bases and 2 bases, in that order; junction bases with no gene match: 2. Germline values: CDR1 SGHDN, CDR2 FVKESK. The CDR3 consists of 15 residues. The CDR3 loop reads CASSQDLAVTDTQYF. DNA for the CDR3: TGTGCCAGCAGCCAAGATCTAGCGGTCACAGATACGCAGTATTTT.

J is TRBJ1-1 and V is TRBV30; a weak D match, TRBD1 (5 bases). Trimming left V 5 bases short and J 11 bases short, with 15 bases between. The CDR3 contains 11 residues. Per germline, CDR1 GTSNPN and CDR2 SVGIG (reference sequence). The CDR3 loop is CAWRGPLEAFF. The CDR3 DNA follows: TGTGCCTGGCGGGGACCGTTGGAGGCTTTCTTT. Full variable domain (outside the CDR3, taken from reference TRBV30 and TRBJ1-1): SQTIHQWPATLVQPVGSPLSLECTVEGTSNPNLYWYRQAAGRGLQLLFYSVGIGQISSEVPQNLSASRPQDRQFILSSKKLLLSDSGFYLCAWRGPLEAFFGQGTRLTVV.

This clonotype occurred a few times. This chain uses TRBV6-5 with TRBJ1-5; no firm D call. V was cut by 0 bases and J by 4 bases, with 10 bases left in between. Looked up from germline, CDR1 is MNHEY and CDR2 is SVGAGI. The CDR3 extends over 15 amino acids. CDR3 region: CASSYSTAWNQPQHF. The CDR3 nucleotides read TGTGCCAGCAGTTACTCGACGGCTTGGAATCAGCCCCAGCATTTT.

This clonotype has a count of ten or more. The genes are TRBV4-3 and TRBJ2-7, with a possible D match to TRBD2 (5 bases). This CDR3 contains 14 residues. V was cut by 0 bases and J by 6 bases, with 12 bases left in between. Looked up from germline, CDR1 is LGHNA and CDR2 is YSLEER. CDR3 DNA: TGCGCCAGCAGCCAAGACTACGGGGTCCCCGAGCAGTACGTC. Protein product: CASSQDYGVPEQYV.

V gene TRBV6-2 or TRBV6-3 combines with J gene TRBJ1-1; D gene ambiguous. Trimming cost V 4 bases and J 5 bases, with 11 bases left between them. Per the germline V gene, CDR1 is MNHEY and CDR2 is SVGEGT. The CDR3 has 13 amino acids. The CDR3 DNA reads TGTGCCAGCAGTTTTTTCCATGGGACTGAAGCTTTCTTT. Translation: CASSFFHGTEAFF.

The chain carries TRBV6-1 and TRBJ2-7, with a possible D match to TRBD2 (5 bases). Deletions cut 5 bases from V and 2 bases from J, with 10 bases between. Germline V CDR1 and CDR2: MNHNS, SASEGT. The CDR3 spans 13 residues. The CDR3 bases are TGTGCCAGCAGTCCCAGAGGGACCTACGAGCAGTACTTC. Amino acid sequence: CASSPRGTYEQYF.